This T cell receptor (beta chain) was identified during a study of Ad26.COV2.S vaccination and SARS-CoV-2 variants. Across the study: Enrollment placed the donor in the COV1001 Ad26.COV2.S trial arm. Into the muscle, Ad26.COV2.S was dosed once or twice, 56 days apart. General study results and limits: Following vaccination, spike-specific CD8+ and CD4+ T cell responses reportedly exhibited substantial breadth. The placebo group had lower spike-specific TCR breadth than the vaccine recipients did.

The repertoire was sequenced with immunoSEQ multiplex PCR; TCRdb's copy has only in-frame clones and lacks some. The sample contains roughly 400,000 clones, around 93% of which appear only once. Treatment noted: roughly 18 received Ad26.COV2.S at low or high dose, single or two shots; several received placebo; per-sample allocation not given. Sample collection was performed on day 63 after the first vaccine or placebo injection. Germline loops: CDR1 SGHRS, CDR2 YFSETQ. The length of the CDR3 is 16 residues. Trimming pared 0 bases from V and 0 bases from J, leaving 7 bases between. A note on this clone: The antigen is unknown.

The rearrangement joins TRBV5-1 to TRBJ2-6; unclear D gene. The TCR comes from a person between 18 and 65 years old who received the Ad26.COV2.S COVID-19 vaccine or a placebo. The starting material was peripheral blood, obtained in a trial of Ad26.COV2.S vaccine versus placebo. The CDR3 loop reads CASSLGFDSGANVLTF. The DNA for the CDR3 is TGCGCCAGCAGCTTGGGTTTCGACTCTGGGGCCAACGTCCTGACTTTC.